This T cell receptor (beta chain) derives from a study of patients and donors after allogeneic stem cell transplantation. This clonotype was seen a handful of times. A single record per CDR3 protein comes from TCRdb applying MiXCR to the RT-PCR reads. The sample yields hundreds of thousands of distinct CDR3 sequences, 16% seen once. Germline CDR1 SGHRS, CDR2 YFSETQ. The CDR3 length is 18 residues. The V end lost 2 bases, the J end lost 0 bases, and 21 bases lay between the germline ends. This clonotype was obtained from a human donor who was either an allogeneic HSCT recipient or a stem cell or donor lymphocyte infusion donor (not recorded which). It is not recorded whose cells these are; they may come from a transplant donor. The source material was blood, either unsorted or a sorted T cell fraction (not recorded which). The gene calls are TRBV5-1 and TRBJ2-7; D is possibly TRBD2 (7 bases). The CDR3 region is CASSFLTRPGGLSYEQYF. The CDR3 DNA reads TGCGCCAGCAGCTTTCTAACCCGCCCGGGGGGCCTCTCCTACGAGCAGTACTTC. Based on the CDR3 plus reference TRBV5-1 and TRBJ2-7, the full variable domain is KAGVTQTPRYLIKTRGQQVTLSCSPISGHRSVSWYQQTPGQGLQFLFEYFSETQRNKGNFPGRFSGRQFSNSRSEMNVSTLELGDSALYLCASSFLTRPGGLSYEQYFGPGTRLTVT.